This TCR beta chain came from a study of CD8 T cells in ankylosing spondylitis. This CDR3 has 12 amino acids. V lost 6 bases and J 6 bases, leaving 11 bases between the germline ends. TCRdb re-derived calls from the 5' RACE reads in MiXCR, one entry per CDR3 protein. Among over 100,000 distinct CDR3 sequences listed, about 6.4% were seen once. At least ten counts were recorded for this clonotype. The source is a male donor with ankylosing spondylitis or in good health (not recorded which). Sequencing used blood, either unsorted or a sorted T cell fraction (not recorded which). V is TRBV12-3 or TRBV12-4 and J is TRBJ1-2, with D uncertain. The CDR3 bases are TGTGCCAGCAGCCCTGCCCCCAATGGCTACACCTTC. Its protein is CASSPAPNGYTF.